Presented here are 6 T cell receptor beta chains from one specimen sequenced in a study of stem cell transplantation in POMP-related autoinflammatory disease. Here immunoSEQ multiplex PCR was the method, and the copy in TCRdb shows in-frame clones only, minus some. The sample consists of some 70,000 clones, approximately 91% of them appearing once. The material was CD4+ T cells from PBMCs, obtained after stem cell transplantation. The receptor set was obtained from a human patient with POMP-related autoinflammation and immune dysregulation (PRAID). Part of the T cell pool may stem from the graft donor.

The genes are TRBV6-4 and TRBJ1-4; TRBD1 is a possible D gene (5 bases). Trimming cost V 2 bases and J 6 bases, with 10 bases left between them. The germline V gene has CDR1 MRHNA and CDR2 SNTAGT. The CDR3 extends over 14 amino acids. CDR3 in DNA: TGTGCCAGCAGTGACCTGGCGGGGGATGAAAAACTGTTTTTT. Protein: CASSDLAGDEKLFF.

V usage is TRBV5-1 and J usage is TRBJ2-5, with D tentatively TRBD1 (5 bases). The CDR3 contains 13 residues. V shed 0 bases and J shed 4 bases, with 7 bases lying between them. CDR1 and CDR2 from the germline V gene are SGHRS and YFSETQ. In DNA, the CDR3 is TGCGCCAGCAGCTTGGCTAGGGGAGAGACCCAGTACTTC. This translates into CASSLARGETQYF. Full variable domain (rest looked up from reference TRBV5-1 and TRBJ2-5): KAGVTQTPRYLIKTRGQQVTLSCSPISGHRSVSWYQQTPGQGLQFLFEYFSETQRNKGNFPGRFSGRQFSNSRSEMNVSTLELGDSALYLCASSLARGETQYFGPGTRLLVL.

The rearrangement uses TRBV5-1 and TRBJ2-6, with D possibly being TRBD1 (6 bases). Germline values: CDR1 SGHRS, CDR2 YFSETQ. The CDR3 spans 15 residues. Trimming cost V 6 bases and J 2 bases, with 12 bases left between them. CDR3: CASTPTGAGANVLTF. CDR3 sequence (DNA): TGCGCCAGCACGCCGACAGGCGCTGGGGCCAACGTCCTGACTTTC.

This sequence joins TRBV28 and TRBJ2-7, with no clear D. The CDR3 is made up of 13 amino acids. Germline-derived CDR1 and CDR2 are MDHEN and SYDVKM. V lost 4 bases and J lost 6, with 13 bases in between. The CDR3 DNA sequence: TGTGCCAGCAGTTCGGGTTCCCTGACCGAGCAGTACTTC. It translates to CASSSGSLTEQYF.

The V gene is TRBV2, the J gene TRBJ2-5; D perhaps matches TRBD2 (5 bases). This CDR3 has 13 residues. Trimming pared 6 bases from V and 5 bases from J, leaving 13 bases between. The germline V gene encodes CDR1 SNHLY and CDR2 FYNNEI. CDR3 in DNA: TGTGCCAGCAGGTTCGGGGTGGAGGAGACCCAGTACTTC. Translation gives CASRFGVEETQYF.

The chain has TRBV13 and TRBJ2-7, with 8 positions matching TRBD1. Germline CDR1 reads PRHDT; CDR2 reads FYEKMQ (reference sequence). After removal of 0 bases from V and 5 bases from J, the junction contained 12 bases not matched to a gene. This CDR3 is built from 17 residues. CDR3 amino acids: CASSLGLGTGGSDEQYF. The CDR3 bases are TGTGCCAGCAGCTTAGGCCTCGGGACAGGTGGCTCGGACGAGCAGTACTTC.